The 15 T cell receptor beta chains below were found in one sample sequenced in a study of STAT5B mutations in CD4+ large granular lymphocyte leukemia (dated by TCRdb to the early 2020s). Library creation used the immunoSEQ multiplex PCR assay. The clones in this table, taken by TCRdb from immuneACCESS, are in-frame only. Not every clone is retained; where verified, under half of the shortfall comes from an unresolved V gene, and the cause of the rest is unknown. The sample yields tens of thousands of clones; 84% were counted once. In total, the top ten clones hold approximately 0.32% of the sample. Sequencing was done on a sample of CD4+ T cells from blood buffy coats. The source of these receptors is a human donor in good health.

This clone has only one observation. This sequence joins TRBV10-3 and TRBJ2-1, with a possible D match to TRBD2 (5 bases). Germline V lookup: CDR1 ENHRY, CDR2 SYGVKD. V gave up 2 bases and J gave up 4 bases, with 12 bases separating them. This CDR3 is built from 15 residues. The CDR3 reads CAISEHGVGYNEQFF. In DNA, the CDR3 is TGTGCCATCAGTGAGCACGGGGTAGGGTACAATGAGCAGTTCTTC.

The rearrangement uses TRBV11-2 and TRBJ2-1, with 9 bases aligning to TRBD2. Germline V gene sequence: CDR1 SGHAT, CDR2 FQNNGV. Germline trimming cut 5 bases from V and 3 bases from J; bases unmatched to any gene: 2. The CDR3 runs 14 residues. CDR3 loop: CASSLSGSYNEQFF. As DNA, the CDR3 is TGTGCCAGCAGCCTTAGCGGGAGCTACAATGAGCAGTTCTTC.

This clone showed up just a few times. V and J are TRBV5-1 and TRBJ1-5; D might be TRBD1 (5 bases). With 1 base removed from V and 7 bases from J, the gap between germline ends came to 9 bases. Germline V CDR1 and CDR2: SGHRS, YFSETQ. This CDR3 has 13 residues. Written as DNA, the CDR3 is TGCGCCAGCAGCTTGCAGGGCCACCAGCCCCAGCATTTT. Translation gives CASSLQGHQPQHF.

The J gene is TRBJ2-1, the V gene TRBV4-3; the D gene is possibly TRBD2 (6 bases). The CDR3 loop spans 15 amino acids. Trimming left V 0 bases short and J 12 bases short, with 18 bases between. Germline V gives CDR1 LGHNA, CDR2 YSLEER. The DNA for the CDR3 is TGCGCCAGCAGCCAAGATCTCCCTCCATCCGGGGGGCAGTTCTTC. Amino acids: CASSQDLPPSGGQFF.

The chain carries TRBV5-8 and TRBJ2-5, with TRBD2 identical over 8 bases. Germline V gene lookup returns CDR1 SGHTS and CDR2 YDEGEE. V lost 1 base to trimming and J lost 4 bases; unmatched junction nucleotides: 15. The CDR3 contains 18 residues. CDR3 residues: CASSLWTRTSRQGETQYF. The CDR3 DNA is TGTGCCAGCAGCTTGTGGACCAGGACTAGCCGCCAGGGAGAGACCCAGTACTTC.

The CDR3, as DNA: TGTGCCAGCTACCGGGGACCGAACACTGAAGCTTTCTTT. Protein sequence: CASYRGPNTEAFF. This rearrangement joins TRBV6-6 to TRBJ1-1, with D perhaps matching TRBD1 (5 bases). Trimming cost V 8 bases and J 1 base, with 11 bases left between them. The CDR3 is 13 amino acids. In germline, CDR1 is MNHNY, CDR2 SVGAGI (reference sequence).

The gene calls are TRBV6-1 and TRBJ1-1; unclear D gene. The CDR3 loop spans 13 amino acids. V was shortened by 7 bases and J by 2 bases, with 11 bases between the two germline ends. Germline V gene data show CDR1 as MNHNS and CDR2 as SASEGT. For the CDR3, the DNA is TGTGCCAGCACCCTCTTCGTTAACACTGAAGCTTTCTTT. This translates into CASTLFVNTEAFF.

The chain uses TRBV7-3 and TRBJ2-3, with D unresolved. Germline CDR1 and CDR2: SGHTA and FQGTGA. CDR3 size: 14 residues. V shed 3 bases and J shed 0 bases, with 7 bases lying between them. The CDR3 sequence: CASSFDRSTDTQYF. The CDR3 DNA reads as TGTGCCAGCAGCTTTGACCGTAGCACAGATACGCAGTATTTT.

The count of this clone is one. J is TRBJ2-7 and V is TRBV28; the D is unclear. The CDR3 is 14 residues long. From germline, CDR1 is MDHEN and CDR2 SYDVKM. V lost 2 bases and J lost 0, with 8 bases in between. The CDR3 region is CASSLGRLSYEQYF. CDR3 in DNA: TGTGCCAGCAGTTTAGGACGGCTCTCCTACGAGCAGTACTTC. Full variable domain (remainder filled in from reference TRBV28 and TRBJ2-7): DVKVTQSSRYLVKRTGEKVFLECVQDMDHENMFWYRQDPGLGLRLIYFSYDVKMKEKGDIPEGYSVSREKKERFSLILESASTNQTSMYLCASSLGRLSYEQYFGPGTRLTVT.

This sequence joins TRBV9 and TRBJ1-2; D uncertain. The germline V and J ends were trimmed by 0 bases and 3 bases, with 6 bases remaining between them. The germline gives CDR1 SGDLS, CDR2 YYNGEE. The CDR3 runs to 13 residues. The CDR3 is CASSVATDYGYTF. In DNA form, the CDR3 reads TGTGCCAGCAGCGTAGCTACCGACTATGGCTACACCTTC.

The chain employs TRBV19 and TRBJ1-3; D is ambiguous. V was cut by 7 bases and J by 4 bases, with 8 bases left in between. The CDR3 totals 12 residues. Germline CDR1 reads LNHDA; CDR2 reads SQIVND (reference sequence). As DNA, the CDR3 is TGTGCCAGTACCGCTTTAGGAAACACCATATATTTT. The encoded protein is CASTALGNTIYF.

This clone was counted once. The chain is built from TRBV5-1 and TRBJ2-7, with TRBD1 matching 7 bases. Germline CDR1 and CDR2: SGHRS and YFSETQ. The trim removed 6 bases at V and 3 bases at J, leaving 12 bases unmatched. This CDR3 is 15 amino acids long. This CDR3 is CASTSNQGTVYEQYF. The CDR3 DNA reads as TGCGCCAGCACCTCCAATCAGGGGACAGTCTACGAGCAGTACTTC. The variable domain in full, completed from reference TRBV5-1 and TRBJ2-7, reads KAGVTQTPRYLIKTRGQQVTLSCSPISGHRSVSWYQQTPGQGLQFLFEYFSETQRNKGNFPGRFSGRQFSNSRSEMNVSTLELGDSALYLCASTSNQGTVYEQYFGPGTRLTVT.

The chain joins TRBV19 to TRBJ2-1; TRBD1 matches 7 bases. V was pared by 7 bases and J by 0 bases, with 9 bases of the junction left unmatched. The CDR3 has 16 residues. CDR1 and CDR2 from the germline V gene are LNHDA and SQIVND (reference sequence). This chain's CDR3 is CASTRQGRSSYNEQFF. The CDR3 DNA reads as TGTGCCAGTACCCGACAGGGTAGGAGCTCCTACAATGAGCAGTTCTTC.

The chain employs TRBV4-3 and TRBJ2-1; TRBD1 is a possible D gene (5 bases). Germline V gene data show CDR1 as LGHNA and CDR2 as YSLEER. The length of the CDR3 is 16 residues. V was pared by 0 bases and J by 12 bases, with 21 bases between. This chain's CDR3 is CASSQDWVTGQFGQFF. The CDR3 DNA sequence: TGCGCCAGCAGCCAAGATTGGGTGACTGGACAATTTGGGCAGTTCTTC.

A few counts support this clone. The V gene is TRBV7-9, the J gene TRBJ2-5; D gene unclear. The germline V gene has CDR1 SEHNR and CDR2 FQNEAQ (reference sequence). This CDR3 spans 10 amino acids. Trimming took off 6 bases at V and 5 bases at J, with 4 bases between the two ends. This chain's CDR3 is CASRPETQYF. The CDR3 bases are TGTGCCAGCAGACCCGAGACCCAGTACTTC.